The next 3 T cell receptor beta chains were all read from a single sample in a study of beta chain features in type 1 diabetes. Study-wide findings and caveats: For Type 1 diabetes patients, all four CD4+ subsets carried TCRB CDR3s that were moderately but significantly shorter.

Expressed TCRB transcripts were sequenced after all isolated RNA was converted to cDNA. The data were produced by immunoSEQ multiplex PCR, yet TCRdb's version contains in-frame clones alone and is incomplete. This table has around 600,000 clones, around 12% appearing once. These TCRs' antigens remain unknown. Specimen: naive CD4+ T cells from blood. The receptors come from a man younger than 40 with type 1 diabetes.

This clone was counted only a few times. The V and J genes are TRBV4-2 and TRBJ1-1; no reliable D call. The V gene's germline CDR1 is LGHNA and CDR2 YNFKEQ. This CDR3 has 13 residues. V shed 3 bases and J shed 2 bases, with 7 bases lying between them. The CDR3 region has the DNA TGTGCCAGCAGCCACAGCCCCAACACTGAAGCTTTCTTT. Its translation is CASSHSPNTEAFF.

The sample holds a few counts of this clone. J is TRBJ2-3 and V is TRBV6-5; tentative D call: TRBD2 (7 bases). This CDR3 spans 15 amino acids. The germline V gene has CDR1 MNHEY and CDR2 SVGAGI. V was clipped by 6 bases and J by 5 bases, with 18 bases between them. The DNA for the CDR3 is TGTGCCAGCAGGCAGAGGGGGGGCTTTGAAGATACGCAGTATTTT. Its translation is CASRQRGGFEDTQYF.

V and J are TRBV11-2 and TRBJ2-6, with unresolved D. This CDR3 has 13 residues. Trimming left V 3 bases short and J 6 bases short, with 6 bases between. CDR1 and CDR2 from the germline V gene are SGHAT and FQNNGV. The CDR3 sequence: CASSLNEANVLTF. As DNA, the CDR3 is TGTGCCAGCAGCTTGAACGAGGCCAACGTCCTGACTTTC.